A selection of T cell receptor beta chains follows, all from one sample in a study of shared clonotypes between healthy human individuals. The assay was immunoSEQ multiplex PCR, and TCRdb's table has in-frame clones only and misses some. Of around 1.4 million clones in the sample, approximately 98.5% were seen once. Sequencing was carried out using naive CD4+ T cells sorted from blood. These receptors were obtained from a man under 40 in good health. CDR3s include the opening cysteine and the closing phenylalanine or tryptophan. D genes are given only for firm matches. A clone size is listed for some rows: how often the clone was seen (once, few, many), or a class if it is expanded.

j_call | d_call | clone_size | v_call | cdr3_aa | cdr3_nt
TRBJ2-2 | . | . | TRBV28 | CASSPQGSYTGELFF | TGTGCCAGCAGTCCCCAGGGGTCATACACCGGGGAGCTGTTTTTT
TRBJ2-7 | TRBD1 | . | TRBV19 | CASRDPGQNAYEQYF | TGTGCCAGTAGGGACCCGGGACAGAATGCCTACGAGCAGTACTTC
TRBJ2-7 | TRBD1 | . | TRBV30 | CAWSGPGGTGYYEQYF | TGTGCCTGGAGTGGGCCCGGAGGGACAGGGTACTACGAGCAGTACTTC
TRBJ1-5 | . | . | TRBV10-3 | CAISEGGGNQPQHF | TGTGCCATCAGTGAGGGAGGCGGGAATCAGCCCCAGCATTTT
TRBJ1-1 | . | . | TRBV5-6 | CASSLVPSRNTEAFF | TGTGCCAGCAGCTTAGTCCCCTCAAGGAACACTGAAGCTTTCTTT
TRBJ2-3 | TRBD1 | . | TRBV5-1 | CASSLKPGTGGADTQYF | TGCGCCAGCAGCTTGAAACCCGGGACAGGGGGCGCGGATACGCAGTATTTT
TRBJ2-1 | . | once | TRBV6-1 | CASSLQGGNNEQFF | TGTGCCAGCAGCCTCCAAGGAGGAAACAATGAGCAGTTCTTC
TRBJ1-1 | . | . | TRBV4-1 | CASSQGLSEAFF | TGCGCCAGCAGCCAAGGGCTATCCGAAGCTTTCTTT
TRBJ2-3 | . | . | TRBV19 | CASSIGLDTQYF | TGTGCCAGTAGTATCGGTTTGGATACGCAGTATTTT
TRBJ1-1 | . | . | TRBV6-1 | CASSETGNTEAFF | TGTGCCAGCAGTGAAACAGGGAACACTGAAGCTTTCTTT
TRBJ2-3 | . | . | TRBV5-5 | CASSFAPERTDTQYF | TGTGCCAGCAGCTTCGCTCCGGAGAGGACAGATACGCAGTATTTT
TRBJ2-1 | . | . | TRBV15 | CATSRDPGIGNEQFF | TGTGCCACCAGCAGAGATCCAGGGATCGGTAATGAGCAGTTCTTC
TRBJ2-1 | TRBD2 | . | TRBV5-1 | CASSETSGKTEQFF | TGCGCCAGCAGCGAGACTAGCGGGAAGACTGAGCAGTTCTTC
TRBJ1-1 | . | . | TRBV4-3 | CASSQERNTEAFF | TGCGCCAGCAGCCAAGAAAGAAACACTGAAGCTTTCTTT
TRBJ2-7 | . | . | TRBV2 | CASSDQGFSYEQYF | TGTGCCAGCAGTGACCAGGGGTTCTCCTACGAGCAGTACTTC
TRBJ1-1 | . | . | TRBV10-1 | CASSYDRHTEAFF | TGCGCCAGCAGTTACGACAGACACACTGAAGCTTTCTTT
TRBJ2-1 | . | . | TRBV9 | CASIEGVNEQFF | TGTGCCAGCATCGAAGGAGTGAATGAGCAGTTCTTC
TRBJ1-5 | . | . | TRBV19 | CASSEGLGNQPQHF | TGTGCCAGTAGTGAGGGTTTGGGCAATCAGCCCCAGCATTTT
TRBJ2-2 | . | . | TRBV10-1 | CASMHRSTGELFF | TGCGCCAGCATGCACAGATCCACCGGGGAGCTGTTTTTT
TRBJ2-2 | TRBD1 | . | TRBV6-6 | CASTLSDRDNTGELFF | TGTGCCAGCACCTTATCGGACAGGGATAACACCGGGGAGCTGTTTTTT
TRBJ1-1 | TRBD1 | . | TRBV10-3 | CAIRTPTGANTEAFF | TGTGCCATCAGGACCCCGACAGGGGCGAACACTGAAGCTTTCTTT
TRBJ2-1 | . | . | TRBV2 | CASSPRLDTHEQFF | TGTGCCAGCAGCCCCCGACTAGACACCCATGAGCAGTTCTTC
TRBJ2-7 | . | . | TRBV7-2 | CASSFVKGSEQYF | TGTGCCAGCAGCTTCGTTAAGGGGAGCGAGCAGTACTTC
TRBJ1-1 | . | . | TRBV15 | CATSRVRGAEAFF | TGTGCCACCAGCAGAGTCCGGGGGGCTGAAGCTTTCTTT
TRBJ1-1 | TRBD1 | . | TRBV5-1 | CASSLTGGPEAFF | TGCGCCAGCAGCTTGACAGGGGGCCCTGAAGCTTTCTTT
TRBJ2-7 | . | . | TRBV6-5 | CASSYPWEEQYF | TGTGCCAGCAGTTACCCCTGGGAAGAGCAGTACTTC
TRBJ2-7 | . | . | TRBV7-2 | CASSPQPFYEQYF | TGTGCCAGCAGCCCCCAGCCTTTCTACGAGCAGTACTTC